The present T cell receptor beta chain was sequenced within a study of T cell responses to AZD1222 COVID-19 vaccine. Study-wide points: Only after the peak T cell response were repertoires sampled. Spike-specific TCRs gained breadth and depth after people received two AZD1222 doses.

This clone was seen a few times. Antigen specificity is unknown. The protocol was immunoSEQ multiplex PCR, while the TCRdb copy is restricted to in-frame clones and leaves out a portion. The sample holds 150,000 to 200,000 clones, around 88% seen once. In germline, CDR1 is SQVTM, CDR2 ANQGSEA. The length of the CDR3 is 12 residues. V lost 6 bases and J lost 0, with 8 bases in between. The source of this sequence is an adult who received the AZD1222 COVID-19 vaccine. Here the sequenced sample was peripheral blood, taken 28 days after the second AZD1222 dose. The chain recombines TRBV29-1 with TRBJ1-1; D might be TRBD1 (5 bases). CDR3 DNA: TGCAGCGTGGGACTGGTGAACACTGAAGCTTTCTTT. Translated: CSVGLVNTEAFF.